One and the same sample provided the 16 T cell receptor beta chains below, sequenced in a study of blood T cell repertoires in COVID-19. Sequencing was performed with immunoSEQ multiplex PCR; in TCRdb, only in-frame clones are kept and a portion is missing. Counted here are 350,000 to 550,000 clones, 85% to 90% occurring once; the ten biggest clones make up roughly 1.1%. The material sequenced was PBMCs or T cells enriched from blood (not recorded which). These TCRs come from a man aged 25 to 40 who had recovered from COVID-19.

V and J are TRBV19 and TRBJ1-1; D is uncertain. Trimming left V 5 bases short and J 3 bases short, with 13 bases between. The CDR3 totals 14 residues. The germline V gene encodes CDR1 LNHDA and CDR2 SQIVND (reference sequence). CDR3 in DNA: TGTGCCAGTAGTCCTCAGTTTCCGTACACTGAAGCTTTCTTT. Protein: CASSPQFPYTEAFF.

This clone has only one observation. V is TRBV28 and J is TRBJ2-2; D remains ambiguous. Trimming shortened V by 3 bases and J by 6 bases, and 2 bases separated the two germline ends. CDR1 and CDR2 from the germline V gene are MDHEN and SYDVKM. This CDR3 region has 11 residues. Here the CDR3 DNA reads TGTGCCAGCAGTTTCGCCGGGGAGCTGTTTTTT. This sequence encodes CASSFAGELFF. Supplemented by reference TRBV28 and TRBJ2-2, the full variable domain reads DVKVTQSSRYLVKRTGEKVFLECVQDMDHENMFWYRQDPGLGLRLIYFSYDVKMKEKGDIPEGYSVSREKKERFSLILESASTNQTSMYLCASSFAGELFFGEGSRLTVL.

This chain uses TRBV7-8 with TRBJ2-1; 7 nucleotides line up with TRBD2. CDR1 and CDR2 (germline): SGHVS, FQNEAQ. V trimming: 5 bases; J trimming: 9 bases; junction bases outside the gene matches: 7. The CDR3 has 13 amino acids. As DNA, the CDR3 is TGTGCCAGCAGCCCGAACCTAGCGGCTGAGCAGTTCTTC. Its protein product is CASSPNLAAEQFF.

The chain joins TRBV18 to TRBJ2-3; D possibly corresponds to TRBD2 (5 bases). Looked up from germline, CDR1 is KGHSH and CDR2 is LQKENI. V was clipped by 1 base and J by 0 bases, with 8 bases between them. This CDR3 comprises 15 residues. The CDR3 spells CASSPLATSTDTQYF. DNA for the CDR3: TGTGCCAGCTCACCACTAGCGACTAGCACAGATACGCAGTATTTT.

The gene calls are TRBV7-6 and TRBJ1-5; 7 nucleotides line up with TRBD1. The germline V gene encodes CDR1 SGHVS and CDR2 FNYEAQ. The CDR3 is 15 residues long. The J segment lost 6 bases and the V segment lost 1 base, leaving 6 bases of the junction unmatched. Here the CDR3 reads CASSLGDSMGQPQHF. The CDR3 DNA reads TGTGCCAGCAGCTTAGGGGACAGTATGGGTCAGCCCCAGCATTTT.

CDR3 sequence (DNA): TGTGCTAGTGGTTCAAATTCCGGAAACACCATATATTTT. Encoded protein: CASGSNSGNTIYF. This chain uses TRBV12-5 with TRBJ1-3; D is undetermined. The CDR3 contains 13 residues. V was cut by 4 bases and J by 4 bases, with 8 bases left in between. CDR1 is LGHNT and CDR2 is FRNRAP in the germline V gene. Drawing the rest from reference TRBV12-5 and TRBJ1-3, the complete variable domain is DARVTQTPRHKVTEMGQEVTMRCQPILGHNTVFWYRQTMMQGLELLAYFRNRAPLDDSGMPKDRFSAEMPDATLATLKIQPSEPRDSAVYFCASGSNSGNTIYFGEGSWLTVV.

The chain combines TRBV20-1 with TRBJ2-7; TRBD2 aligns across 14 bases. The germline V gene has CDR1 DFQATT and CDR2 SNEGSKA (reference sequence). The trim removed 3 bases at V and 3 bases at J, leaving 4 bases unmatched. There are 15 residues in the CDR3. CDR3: CSASRLAGGDYEQYF. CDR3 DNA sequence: TGCAGTGCTAGTCGACTAGCGGGAGGGGACTACGAGCAGTACTTC.

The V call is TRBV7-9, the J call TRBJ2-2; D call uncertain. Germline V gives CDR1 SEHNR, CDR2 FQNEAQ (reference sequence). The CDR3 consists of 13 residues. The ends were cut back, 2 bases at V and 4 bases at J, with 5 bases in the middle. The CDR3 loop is CASSLLSTGELFF. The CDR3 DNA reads TGTGCCAGCAGCTTATTGAGCACCGGGGAGCTGTTTTTT.

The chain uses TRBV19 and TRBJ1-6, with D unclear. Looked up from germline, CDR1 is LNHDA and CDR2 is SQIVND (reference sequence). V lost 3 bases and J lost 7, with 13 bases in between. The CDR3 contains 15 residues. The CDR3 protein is CASSMGTVPNSPLHF. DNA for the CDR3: TGTGCCAGTAGTATGGGCACAGTTCCGAATTCACCCCTCCACTTT.

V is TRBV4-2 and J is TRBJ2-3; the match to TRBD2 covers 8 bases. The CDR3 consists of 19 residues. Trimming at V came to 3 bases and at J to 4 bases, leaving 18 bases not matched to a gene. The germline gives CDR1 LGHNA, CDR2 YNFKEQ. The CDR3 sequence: CASSQGWASGPYEPDTQYF. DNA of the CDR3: TGTGCCAGCAGCCAGGGGTGGGCTAGCGGGCCGTATGAACCAGATACGCAGTATTTT.

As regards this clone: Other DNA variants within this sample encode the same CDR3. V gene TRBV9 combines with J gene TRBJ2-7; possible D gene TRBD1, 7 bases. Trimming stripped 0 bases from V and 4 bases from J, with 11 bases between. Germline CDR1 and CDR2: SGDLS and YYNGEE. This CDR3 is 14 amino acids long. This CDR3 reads CASSVASGGYEQYF. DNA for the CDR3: TGTGCCAGCAGCGTAGCATCAGGGGGGTACGAGCAGTACTTC.

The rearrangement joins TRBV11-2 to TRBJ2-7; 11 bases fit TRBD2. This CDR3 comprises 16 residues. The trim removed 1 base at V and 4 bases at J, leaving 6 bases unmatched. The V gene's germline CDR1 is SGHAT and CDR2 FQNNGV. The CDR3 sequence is CASSLGGLADSYEQYF. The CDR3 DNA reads TGTGCCAGCAGCTTAGGGGGACTAGCGGACTCTTACGAGCAGTACTTC.

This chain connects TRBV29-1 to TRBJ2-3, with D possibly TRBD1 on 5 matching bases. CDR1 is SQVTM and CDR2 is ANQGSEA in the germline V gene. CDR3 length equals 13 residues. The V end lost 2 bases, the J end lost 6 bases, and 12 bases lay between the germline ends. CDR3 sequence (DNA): TGCAGCGTTGAATTAGGGGCGAGGGATACGCAGTATTTT. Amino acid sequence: CSVELGARDTQYF.

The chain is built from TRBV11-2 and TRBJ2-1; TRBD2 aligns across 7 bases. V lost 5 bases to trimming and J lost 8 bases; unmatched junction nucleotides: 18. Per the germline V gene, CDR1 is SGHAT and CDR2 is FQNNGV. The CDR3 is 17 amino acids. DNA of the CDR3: TGTGCCAGCAGCCCCACCTTTTCCGGCGGGAGTGACCATGAGCAGTTCTTC. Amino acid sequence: CASSPTFSGGSDHEQFF.

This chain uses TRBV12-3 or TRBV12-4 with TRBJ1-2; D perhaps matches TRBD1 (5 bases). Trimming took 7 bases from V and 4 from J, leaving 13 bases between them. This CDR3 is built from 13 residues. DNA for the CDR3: TGTGCCAGCACTAAAGACAGACCCTATGGCTACACCTTC. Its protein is CASTKDRPYGYTF.

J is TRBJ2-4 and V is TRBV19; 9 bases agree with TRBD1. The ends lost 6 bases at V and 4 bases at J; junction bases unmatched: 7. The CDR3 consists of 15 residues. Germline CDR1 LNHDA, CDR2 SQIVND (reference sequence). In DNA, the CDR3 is TGTGCCAGTAGGCTCCAAGGGACAGGGAAAAACATTCAGTACTTC. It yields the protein CASRLQGTGKNIQYF.